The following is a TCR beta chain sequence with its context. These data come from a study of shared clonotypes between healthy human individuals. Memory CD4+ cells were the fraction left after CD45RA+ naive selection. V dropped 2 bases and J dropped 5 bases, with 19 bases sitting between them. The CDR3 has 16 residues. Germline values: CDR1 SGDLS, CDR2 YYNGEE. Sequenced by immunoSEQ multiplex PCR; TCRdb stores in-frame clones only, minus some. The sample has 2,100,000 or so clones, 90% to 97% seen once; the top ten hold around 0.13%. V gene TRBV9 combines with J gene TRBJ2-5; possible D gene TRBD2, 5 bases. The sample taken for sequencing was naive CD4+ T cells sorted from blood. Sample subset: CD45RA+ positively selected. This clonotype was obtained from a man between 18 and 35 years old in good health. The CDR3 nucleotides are TGTGCCAGCAGCGTGTTGACTATACCCCCCAAGGAGACCCAGTACTTC. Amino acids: CASSVLTIPPKETQYF.